Listed below are T cell receptor beta chains from one sample, sequenced in a study of blood T cell repertoires in COVID-19. Sequencing was performed with immunoSEQ multiplex PCR; in TCRdb, only in-frame clones are kept and a portion is missing. The repertoire holds approximately 450,000 clones, nearly 90% seen once, with approximately 2% in the top ten. Sample: PBMCs or T cells enriched from blood (not recorded which). The origin of the receptors is a woman younger than 30 with acute COVID-19. Both conserved end residues are part of each CDR3. Fields, in order: V gene, D gene, clone size, J gene, CDR3 protein, CDR3 DNA. D genes are given only for firm matches. Clone size is not always given. Where it is, it says once, few, many or a class for expanded clones.

>TRBV27|.|.|TRBJ1-2
CASRKDGGYGYTF
TGTGCCAGCAGGAAGGACGGGGGCTATGGCTACACCTTC
>TRBV11-2|TRBD1|.|TRBJ2-2
CASSLDRVGTGELFF
TGTGCCAGCAGCCTGGACAGGGTGGGCACCGGGGAGCTGTTTTTT
>TRBV30|.|.|TRBJ1-2
CAWTGAGNSAYGYTF
TGTGCCTGGACTGGAGCGGGGAATTCCGCCTATGGCTACACCTTC
>TRBV19|.|.|TRBJ1-5
CASSIFNGVPDQPQHF
TGTGCCAGTAGTATCTTCAACGGGGTCCCGGATCAGCCCCAGCATTTT
>TRBV7-2|.|.|TRBJ1-2
CASSARVGRGGYTF
TGTGCCAGCAGCGCCAGGGTTGGACGTGGAGGCTACACCTTC
>TRBV25-1|.|.|TRBJ2-7
CASGGAGSYEQYF
TGTGCCAGCGGGGGGGCGGGCTCCTACGAGCAGTACTTC
>TRBV29-1|TRBD2|few|TRBJ2-1
CSVFETSGSSEQFF
TGCAGCGTTTTCGAGACTAGCGGGAGTTCTGAGCAGTTCTTC
>TRBV12-3/TRBV12-4|.|.|TRBJ1-5
CASSPDAGQPQHF
TGTGCCAGCAGTCCAGACGCGGGGCAGCCCCAGCATTTT
>TRBV7-8|TRBD2|.|TRBJ2-7
CASSLQAGGIEQYF
TGTGCCAGCAGCTTACAGGCGGGAGGCATCGAGCAGTACTTC
>TRBV6-5|.|.|TRBJ2-7
CASNSRSYEQYF
TGTGCCAGCAATAGTAGATCCTACGAGCAGTACTTC
>TRBV7-2|TRBD2|.|TRBJ2-3
CASSPRLAGTSTDTQYF
TGTGCCAGCAGCCCTAGACTAGCGGGGACTAGCACAGATACGCAGTATTTT
>TRBV3-1/TRBV3-2|TRBD2|.|TRBJ2-1
CASSQDPLAGVYNEQFF
TGTGCCAGCAGCCAAGACCCGCTAGCGGGAGTCTACAATGAGCAGTTCTTC
>TRBV9|.|.|TRBJ1-3
CASSGSSGSGNTIYF
TGTGCCAGCTCCGGGAGCAGTGGCTCTGGAAACACCATATATTTT
>TRBV6-5|.|few|TRBJ2-7
CATGYGGPFYEQYF
TGTGCCACAGGATACGGAGGACCATTCTACGAGCAGTACTTC
>TRBV5-4|TRBD2|.|TRBJ2-7
CASSFSGGRADEQYF
TGTGCCAGCAGCTTTAGCGGGGGGCGCGCTGACGAGCAGTACTTC
>TRBV6-2/TRBV6-3|TRBD1|.|TRBJ1-5
CASSYSGQGGQPQHF
TGTGCCAGCAGTTACTCCGGACAGGGGGGTCAGCCCCAGCATTTT
>TRBV5-1|TRBD1|.|TRBJ1-5
CASSEGTGNQPQHF
TGCGCCAGCAGCGAGGGGACAGGCAATCAGCCCCAGCATTTT
>TRBV5-5|TRBD2|.|TRBJ2-7
CASSLVGGKNEQYF
TGTGCCAGCAGCTTAGTCGGGGGGAAAAACGAGCAGTACTTC
>TRBV19|TRBD1|few|TRBJ2-7
CASSMDDRASYEQYF
TGTGCCAGTAGTATGGACGACAGGGCGTCGTACGAGCAGTACTTC
>TRBV7-8|TRBD2|.|TRBJ2-7
CASSPRAGGIYEQYF
TGTGCCAGCAGCCCCCGAGCGGGGGGGATCTACGAGCAGTACTTC
>TRBV28|.|.|TRBJ2-2
CASSFLNTGELFF
TGTGCCAGCAGTTTTCTGAACACCGGGGAGCTGTTTTTT
>TRBV15|.|.|TRBJ1-1
CATNVRDSNTEAFF
TGTGCCACCAACGTCCGGGACTCAAACACTGAAGCTTTCTTT
>TRBV6-6|.|.|TRBJ2-3
CASSLNRDSWDSTDTQYF
TGTGCCAGCAGTCTCAACCGGGACTCGTGGGACTCCACAGATACGCAGTATTTT
>TRBV28|TRBD1|.|TRBJ1-2
CASSPGGPYGYTF
TGTGCCAGCAGTCCAGGGGGCCCGTATGGCTACACCTTC
>TRBV9|TRBD1|.|TRBJ1-5
CASNKQGYSNQPQHF
TGTGCCAGCAACAAACAGGGGTATAGCAATCAGCCCCAGCATTTT
>TRBV10-3|.|.|TRBJ2-3
CAISEQGTDTQYF
TGTGCCATCAGCGAACAGGGCACAGATACGCAGTATTTT
>TRBV4-1|.|.|TRBJ2-3
CASSQDERVAVLTTDTQYF
TGCGCCAGCAGCCAAGATGAGCGGGTAGCGGTCCTGACCACAGATACGCAGTATTTT
>TRBV2|.|once|TRBJ2-1
CASRDLPYNEQFF
TGTGCCAGCAGGGACTTACCCTACAATGAGCAGTTCTTC
>TRBV28|TRBD2|.|TRBJ2-1
CASSPTSGDYNEQFF
TGTGCCAGCAGTCCCACTAGCGGGGATTACAATGAGCAGTTCTTC
>TRBV6-5|TRBD2|once|TRBJ2-5
CASSSRGEETQYF
TGTGCCAGCAGTAGCCGGGGGGAGGAGACCCAGTACTTC
>TRBV28|TRBD1|.|TRBJ1-2
CASSTRGQGIYGYTF
TGTGCCAGCAGCACAAGGGGACAGGGAATCTATGGCTACACCTTC
>TRBV7-6|TRBD1|.|TRBJ1-5
CASSFGQGQPQHF
TGTGCCAGCAGCTTTGGACAGGGACAGCCCCAGCATTTT
>TRBV19|TRBD1|.|TRBJ2-7
CASRRAGGIYEQYF
TGTGCCAGTAGAAGGGCAGGGGGCATCTACGAGCAGTACTTC
>TRBV14|TRBD1|once|TRBJ1-2
CASSQWTGQGYTF
TGTGCCAGCAGCCAATGGACAGGTCAAGGCTACACCTTC
>TRBV15|TRBD2|once|TRBJ2-1
CATSRVGLADNEQFF
TGTGCCACCAGCAGAGTTGGACTAGCGGACAATGAGCAGTTCTTC
>TRBV11-2|TRBD2|once|TRBJ2-7
CASSNSGRGEEQYF
TGTGCCAGCAGCAATAGCGGGAGGGGGGAGGAGCAGTACTTC
>TRBV21-1|.|once|TRBJ1-5
CASSQGRCSSNQPQHF
TGTGCCAGCTCACAGGGAAGGTGCAGTAGCAATCAGCCCCAGCATTTT
>TRBV9|.|.|TRBJ2-2
CASSVAGGSTGELFF
TGTGCCAGCAGCGTAGCTGGCGGTTCCACCGGGGAGCTGTTTTTT
>TRBV4-3|.|once|TRBJ2-2
CASSQRQQPLGELFF
TGCGCCAGCAGCCAAAGACAACAGCCTCTCGGGGAGCTGTTTTTT
>TRBV20-1|.|.|TRBJ2-7
CSAVSGYEQYF
TGCAGTGCTGTTAGCGGTTACGAGCAGTACTTC
>TRBV27|.|.|TRBJ2-1
CASSPPGGRYNEQFF
TGTGCCAGCAGCCCGCCGGGGGGCAGGTACAATGAGCAGTTCTTC
>TRBV12-5|.|.|TRBJ2-1
CASGFRSFLINYNEQFF
TGTGCTAGTGGTTTCAGAAGTTTCCTTATTAACTACAATGAGCAGTTCTTC
>TRBV5-8|TRBD1|.|TRBJ2-7
CASSLIRGHYEQYF
TGTGCCAGCAGCTTGATCAGGGGGCATTACGAGCAGTACTTC
>TRBV9|TRBD1|.|TRBJ2-3
CASSRDRVGTDTQYF
TGTGCCAGCAGCCGAGACAGGGTGGGCACAGATACGCAGTATTTT
>TRBV2|.|.|TRBJ1-1
CASRFGEEQETEAFF
TGTGCCAGCCGATTCGGGGAGGAACAAGAGACTGAAGCTTTCTTT
>TRBV6-2/TRBV6-3|.|.|TRBJ1-5
CASSSKGNQPQHF
TGTGCCAGCAGCTCGAAGGGGAATCAGCCCCAGCATTTT
>TRBV27|TRBD1|.|TRBJ1-2
CASRPQGVANYGYTF
TGTGCCAGCAGGCCCCAGGGGGTAGCTAACTATGGCTACACCTTC
>TRBV19|.|few|TRBJ1-4
CASSIYPNEATNEKLFF
TGTGCCAGTAGTATTTATCCCAACGAGGCAACTAATGAAAAACTGTTTTTT
>TRBV2|TRBD1|.|TRBJ1-4
CASSLGQGATNEKLFF
TGTGCCAGCAGTTTGGGACAGGGGGCGACTAATGAAAAACTGTTTTTT
>TRBV10-2|.|once|TRBJ1-5
CASNMGPYSNQPQHF
TGCGCCAGCAACATGGGGCCTTATAGCAATCAGCCCCAGCATTTT
>TRBV7-3|.|.|TRBJ2-7
CASSPNGGYEQYF
TGTGCCAGCAGCCCAAACGGGGGCTACGAGCAGTACTTC
>TRBV29-1|TRBD2|.|TRBJ2-7
CSVEAASGRTQSF
TGCAGCGTTGAAGCAGCTAGCGGGAGGACCCAAAGCTTC
>TRBV7-2|.|many|TRBJ2-3
CASSLPGNTQYF
TGTGCCAGCAGTCTCCCGGGAAATACGCAGTATTTT
>TRBV7-9|.|.|TRBJ1-5
CASSLGRIAGVGQPQHF
TGTGCCAGCAGCTTAGGGAGGATTGCAGGGGTTGGGCAGCCCCAGCATTTT
>TRBV6-5|TRBD1|.|TRBJ2-2
CASSWTGFRTGELFF
TGTGCCAGCAGTTGGACAGGGTTTAGGACCGGGGAGCTGTTTTTT
>TRBV11-3|TRBD2|.|TRBJ2-1
CASSRGTSGNNEQFF
TGTGCCAGCAGCCGAGGGACTAGCGGGAACAATGAGCAGTTCTTC